The source of this TCR beta chain is a study of control samples from healthy donors and cancer patients. Produced via immunoSEQ multiplex PCR; TCRdb's table is partial and in-frame only. The data contain about 190,000 clones, about 93% of them singletons. Germline loops: CDR1 LNHDA, CDR2 SQIVND (reference sequence). The germline V and J ends were trimmed by 8 bases and 7 bases, with 12 bases remaining between them. The CDR3 consists of 13 residues. The chain links TRBV19 to TRBJ1-6; no definite D call. Sequenced input: blood. This TCR came from a man in his late teens or twenties in good health. The CDR3 DNA follows: TGTGCCAGTGGCCCCAGTTGGAATTCACCCCTCCACTTT. The encoded protein is CASGPSWNSPLHF.